Listed below are T cell receptor beta chains from one sample, sequenced in a study of response to subunit inactivated influenza vaccine. TCRdb passed the RT-PCR reads through MiXCR, listing each CDR3 protein once. The data contain 700,000 to 800,000 distinct CDR3 sequences, 15% to 20% of them seen just once; the ten biggest clones take up approximately 11%. Sequenced here: PBMCs from blood, sampled more than 4 days after vaccination. The receptors were sampled from a man over 45 who received an inactivated influenza vaccine. Each CDR3 is given with its conserved first and last residue. A D gene is named only where the DNA matches it firmly. Rows may omit the clone size; those that give it use once, few, many or a size class.

few,TRBJ2-2,TRBD2,TRBV11-1,CASSVGLAGVLNTGELFF,TGTGCCAGCAGCGTGGGACTAGCGGGGGTGCTTAACACCGGGGAGCTGTTTTTT
NA,TRBJ1-4,NA,TRBV6-1,CASRAGRRANEKLFF,TGTGCCAGCAGGGCAGGGAGACGGGCAAATGAAAAACTGTTTTTT
NA,TRBJ2-2,TRBD2,TRBV29-1,CSVAGMTGELFF,TGCAGTGTAGCGGGAATGACCGGGGAGCTGTTTTTT
NA,TRBJ2-7,NA,TRBV28,CASSLARSHEQYF,TGTGCCAGCAGTTTAGCCCGGAGCCACGAGCAGTACTTC
few,TRBJ1-1,NA,TRBV19,CASLGVNTEAFF,TGTGCCAGTCTCGGAGTGAACACTGAAGCTTTCTTT
many,TRBJ2-2,NA,TRBV4-2,CASSQDRGSRELFF,TGTGCCAGCAGCCAAGACAGGGGCTCTAGGGAGCTGTTTTTT
few,TRBJ2-2,NA,TRBV9,CASSVGGTGRTGELFF,TGTGCCAGCAGCGTAGGAGGAACAGGGAGGACCGGGGAGCTGTTTTTT
NA,TRBJ2-2,TRBD2,TRBV20-1,CSARVGVAGGTGELFF,TGCAGTGCTAGAGTGGGGGTAGCCGGGGGGACCGGGGAGCTGTTTTTT
few,TRBJ2-7,NA,TRBV20-1,CSARDLAGDPGEQYF,TGCAGTGCTAGAGATCTGGCAGGCGATCCGGGCGAGCAGTACTTC
NA,TRBJ1-1,TRBD1,TRBV11-2,CASSLGTRDRGFNTEAFF,TGTGCCAGCAGCTTAGGCACCCGGGACAGGGGGTTTAACACTGAAGCTTTCTTT
NA,TRBJ1-1,TRBD1,TRBV5-1,CASSLAGQGRGTEALF,TGCGCCAGCAGCTTGGCGGGACAGGGGAGAGGTACTGAAGCTCTCTTT
NA,TRBJ2-3,TRBD1,TRBV5-1,CASSPRDSSTDTQYF,TGCGCCAGCAGCCCAAGGGACAGCAGCACAGATACGCAGTATTTT
few,TRBJ2-3,NA,TRBV20-1,CSAPVGTDTQYF,TGCAGTGCCCCTGTGGGGACAGATACGCAGTATTTT
NA,TRBJ2-3,NA,TRBV6-2/TRBV6-3,CASSYRLTNGDTQYF,TGTGCCAGCAGTTATCGACTCACCAACGGAGATACGCAGTATTTT
many,TRBJ2-7,NA,TRBV12-3/TRBV12-4,CASSTLISSYEQYF,TGTGCCAGCAGCACCCTTATTAGCTCCTACGAGCAGTACTTC
once,TRBJ2-3,NA,TRBV6-2/TRBV6-3,CASSQYADTQYF,TGTGCCAGCAGTCAGTACGCAGATACGCAGTATTTT
many,TRBJ2-7,TRBD2,TRBV29-1,CSASGTSAVEQYF,TGCAGCGCCTCCGGGACTAGCGCTGTCGAGCAGTACTTC
few,TRBJ2-7,TRBD2,TRBV20-1,CSARLHVGTSGRLGPYEQYF,TGCAGTGCTAGATTGCACGTAGGGACTAGCGGGAGGTTAGGACCCTACGAGCAGTACTTC
few,TRBJ1-1,NA,TRBV15,CATSREVAPNTEAFF,TGTGCCACCAGCAGGGAGGTGGCACCGAACACTGAAGCTTTCTTT
NA,TRBJ2-7,NA,TRBV15,CATSREKDSLKQYF,TGTGCCACCAGCAGAGAGAAGGACAGCCTTAAGCAGTACTTC
few,TRBJ2-3,TRBD1,TRBV20-1,CSASPGQGTDTQYF,TGCAGTGCTAGCCCGGGACAGGGCACAGATACGCAGTATTTT
NA,TRBJ2-7,TRBD1,TRBV6-4,CASSGRTGGNEQYF,TGTGCCAGCAGTGGCCGAACAGGGGGCAACGAGCAGTACTTC
many,TRBJ1-5,TRBD1,TRBV10-3,CAISSQGLRQPQHF,TGTGCCATCAGCTCACAGGGGTTAAGGCAGCCCCAGCATTTT
few,TRBJ2-7,NA,TRBV5-1,CASSLGGSGNEQYF,TGCGCCAGCAGCTTAGGAGGGTCCGGAAATGAGCAGTACTTC
NA,TRBJ1-3,NA,TRBV4-3,CASRNRDDGNTIYF,TGCGCCAGCAGGAACAGGGATGACGGAAACACCATATATTTT
few,TRBJ1-5,NA,TRBV9,CASSVESGGQPQHF,TGTGCCAGCAGCGTAGAGAGCGGAGGCCAGCCCCAGCATTTT
many,TRBJ2-1,TRBD1,TRBV24-1,CATSDPRQGDYNEQFF,TGTGCCACCAGTGATCCCCGACAGGGGGATTACAATGAGCAGTTCTTC
once,TRBJ1-4,TRBD1,TRBV7-9,CASSLLQGNEKLFF,TGTGCCAGCAGCTTACTACAGGGGAATGAAAAACTGTTTTTT
few,TRBJ2-5,TRBD2,TRBV5-1,CASSLFLAGEETQYF,TGCGCCAGCAGCTTGTTTTTAGCGGGGGAGGAGACCCAGTACTTC
NA,TRBJ2-7,TRBD2,TRBV29-1,CSVAGLAGGIYEQYF,TGCAGCGTCGCCGGACTAGCGGGAGGAATCTACGAGCAGTACTTC
few,TRBJ2-7,TRBD1,TRBV11-2,CASSLGDRGPYEQYF,TGTGCCAGCAGCTTAGGGGACAGGGGCCCCTACGAGCAGTACTTC
many,TRBJ2-5,NA,TRBV7-6,CASSVIGPEYQETQYF,TGTGCCAGCAGTGTAATCGGGCCGGAGTACCAAGAGACCCAGTACTTC
few,TRBJ2-1,NA,TRBV7-6,CASSSMASTYNEQFF,TGTGCCAGCAGCAGTATGGCAAGCACCTACAATGAGCAGTTCTTC
few,TRBJ1-2,NA,TRBV4-2,CASSLIGTEGMRYGYTF,TGTGCCAGCAGCCTGATCGGGACGGAGGGGATGCGCTATGGCTACACCTTC
NA,TRBJ2-7,TRBD1,TRBV4-2,CASSHSAPGQGDYEQYF,TGTGCCAGCAGCCACTCAGCCCCGGGACAGGGAGACTACGAGCAGTACTTC
NA,TRBJ2-7,NA,TRBV27,CASSSAATFEQYF,TGTGCCAGCAGTTCGGCAGCAACCTTCGAGCAGTACTTC
few,TRBJ2-7,TRBD2,TRBV29-1,CSACGTSGGPCEQYF,TGCAGCGCCTGCGGGACTAGCGGGGGGCCCTGCGAGCAGTACTTC
few,TRBJ2-5,NA,TRBV15,CATANGFLQETQYF,TGTGCCACAGCCAATGGGTTTCTCCAAGAGACCCAGTACTTC
few,TRBJ2-5,NA,TRBV25-1,CASSEVPSEETQYF,TGTGCCAGCAGTGAGGTACCGTCGGAAGAGACCCAGTACTTC
NA,TRBJ2-7,TRBD1,TRBV4-2,CASSYTGGSLDEQYF,TGTGCCAGCAGCTACACAGGGGGCTCTCTCGACGAGCAGTACTTC
few,TRBJ2-5,TRBD2,TRBV5-1,CASSAPGTSGRGAQETQYF,TGCGCCAGCAGCGCTCCCGGGACTAGCGGGAGGGGAGCCCAAGAGACCCAGTACTTC